The T cell receptor (beta chain) under discussion was sequenced for a study of blood T cell repertoires in COVID-19 (TCRdb year 2020). With respect to the entire study: Samples covering the acute and convalescent phases of COVID-19 were provided by collaborators in the United States, Italy and Spain. A de-identified subject ID, COVID-19 status, age in years and sex were almost always included in the sample metadata. The prospective study material was composed of cDNA or gDNA derived from T cells, B-cell-depleted T cells, or PBMCs. The repertoires were released in a freely available public database intended as a resource for research on the immune response to SARS-CoV-2. Where available, HLA class I and class II types were obtained from metadata supplied by the sample provider rather than from assay-based typing. The samples were drawn from the first 160 participants of the ongoing ImmuneRACE study and from 950 to 1,500 subjects provided by 6 global collaborators. Deeply sampled blood TCRbeta repertoires from subjects exposed to, actively infected with, or recovered from COVID-19 were included in the dataset.

Turning to this clone: Its antigen is unknown. It has no much larger one-base neighbor in the sample; base qualities were not kept.

Study-wide findings and limitations: The quantity of clinical and demographic metadata differed by source and by participant and was supplied without curation.

V drops 6 bases and J drops 7 bases, leaving 12 bases in between. CDR1 MNHEY and CDR2 SVGEGT were looked up in the germline V gene. Spanning cysteine to phenylalanine, the CDR3 consists of 13 amino acids. Only the CDR3 DNA is retained, 39 bases long and in frame from the first base. The collaborating institutions used their own protocols to collect whole blood in K2EDTA tubes. For TCRbeta analysis, collaborators shipped samples as frozen whole blood, isolated PBMCs, or DNA extracted from either of those sample types. TCRbeta CDR3 regions were amplified from genomic DNA by means of the immunoSEQ Assay, a bias-controlled multiplex PCR. In the original analysis: Nucleated cell counts per sample were estimated from amplification of reference gene primers within the assay. Sequence reads were collapsed and filtered to measure the absolute abundance of every unique TCRbeta CDR3 rearrangement. Productive Simpson clonality was computed per sample as the square root of Simpson's diversity index over productive rearrangements. This is the immuneACCESS table as TCRdb keeps it, with only in-frame sequences that have V and J called. A part of the clones is gone; compared with another copy, unresolved V genes explain less than half, and the rest is unexplained. V and J calls and clone size are as listed in that table; D and trimming were resolved from the DNA. Present in this sample are just over 90,000 clones, 85% to 90% of which were seen just once. Less than 2% of the sample is in the top ten clones.

The sequenced sample consisted of peripheral blood. The chain uses TRBV6-2 or TRBV6-3 and TRBJ2-2; the best D guess is TRBD1, with 5 bases matching. This clonotype was obtained from a human donor with active COVID-19. The donor label of this sample is uncertain. The CDR3 amino acid sequence is: CASSPQGNGELFF. The DNA is as follows: TGTGCCAGCAGCCCTCAGGGAAACGGGGAGCTGTTTTTT.